This TCR beta chain was sequenced during a study of T cells in tuberculosis. Study observations and caveats: The TCR-beta difference was not significant; alpha differences partly reflected length. Classification accuracy was 87% (AUROC 0.90) with the GMM-specific repertoire.

There are a few counts of this clone. Its antigen is currently unknown. Stated time point: new active TB diagnosis, blood taken before or within 7 days of starting treatment. Each clinical donor contributed on average approximately 100,000 T cells from unsorted cryopreserved PBMC. Clones were read by immunoSEQ multiplex PCR, and TCRdb kept only the in-frame ones, dropping some. Here the sample spans 20,000 to 25,000 clones, about 85% being singletons. The germline gives CDR1 WNHNN, CDR2 SYGVQD (reference sequence). The J segment lost 6 bases and the V segment lost 3 bases, leaving 8 bases of the junction unmatched. The CDR3 loop spans 15 amino acids.

The sequence came from an adult with tuberculosis. The chain carries TRBV10-1 and TRBJ2-7, with 10 bases identical to TRBD2. This sample comprised PBMCs, obtained at tuberculosis diagnosis. In nucleotides, the CDR3 is TGCGCCAGCAGTGAATTAGCGGGGGGTGGGTGCGAGCAGTACTTC. This encodes CASSELAGGGCEQYF.